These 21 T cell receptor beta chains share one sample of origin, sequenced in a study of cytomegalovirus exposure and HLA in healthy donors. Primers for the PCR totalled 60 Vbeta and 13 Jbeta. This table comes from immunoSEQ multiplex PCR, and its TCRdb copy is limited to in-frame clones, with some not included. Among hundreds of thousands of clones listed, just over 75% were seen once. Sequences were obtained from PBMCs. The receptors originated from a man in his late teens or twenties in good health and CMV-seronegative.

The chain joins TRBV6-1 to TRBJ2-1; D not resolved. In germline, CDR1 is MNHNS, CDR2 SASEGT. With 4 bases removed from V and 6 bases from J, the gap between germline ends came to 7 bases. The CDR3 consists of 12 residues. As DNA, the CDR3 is TGTGCCAGCAGTGGAGACTCCAATGAGCAGTTCTTC. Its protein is CASSGDSNEQFF.

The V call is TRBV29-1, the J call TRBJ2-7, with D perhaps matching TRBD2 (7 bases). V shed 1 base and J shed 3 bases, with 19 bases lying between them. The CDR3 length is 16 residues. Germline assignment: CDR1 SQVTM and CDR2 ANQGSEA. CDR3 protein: CSVEAGGLAVSYEQYF. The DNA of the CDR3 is TGCAGCGTTGAAGCGGGGGGCCTAGCGGTTAGCTACGAGCAGTACTTC.

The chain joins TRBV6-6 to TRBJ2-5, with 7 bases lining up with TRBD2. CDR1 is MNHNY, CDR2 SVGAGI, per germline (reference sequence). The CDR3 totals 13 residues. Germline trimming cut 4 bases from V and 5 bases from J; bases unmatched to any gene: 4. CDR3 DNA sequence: TGTGCCAGCAGTTTCAGACTAGCTGAGACCCAGTACTTC. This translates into CASSFRLAETQYF.

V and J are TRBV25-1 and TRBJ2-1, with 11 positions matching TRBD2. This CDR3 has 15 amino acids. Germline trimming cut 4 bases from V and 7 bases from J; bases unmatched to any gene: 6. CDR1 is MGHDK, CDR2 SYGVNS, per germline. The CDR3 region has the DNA TGTGCCAGCAGTGGGCCGGGACTAGCGGTGAATGAGCAGTTCTTC. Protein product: CASSGPGLAVNEQFF.

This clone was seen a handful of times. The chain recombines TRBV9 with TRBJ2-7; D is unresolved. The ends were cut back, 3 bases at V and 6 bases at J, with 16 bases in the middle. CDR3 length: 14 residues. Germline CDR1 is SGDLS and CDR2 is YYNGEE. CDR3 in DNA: TGTGCCAGCAGCGGAGAGACGTGGGCCTCCGAGCAGTACTTC. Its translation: CASSGETWASEQYF.

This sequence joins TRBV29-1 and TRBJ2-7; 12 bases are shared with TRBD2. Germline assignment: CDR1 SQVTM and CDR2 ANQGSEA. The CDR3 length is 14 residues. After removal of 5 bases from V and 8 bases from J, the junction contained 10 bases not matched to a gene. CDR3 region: CSVSLAGGPVKQYF. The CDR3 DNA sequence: TGCAGCGTTAGTCTAGCGGGAGGGCCTGTGAAGCAGTACTTC.

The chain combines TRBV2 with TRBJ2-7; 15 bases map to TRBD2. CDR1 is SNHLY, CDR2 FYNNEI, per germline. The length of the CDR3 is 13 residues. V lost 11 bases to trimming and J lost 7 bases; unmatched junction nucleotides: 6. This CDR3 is CASRTSGRDEQYF. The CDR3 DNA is TGTGCCTCGAGGACTAGCGGGAGGGATGAGCAGTACTTC. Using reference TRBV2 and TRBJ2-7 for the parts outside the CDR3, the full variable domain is EPEVTQTPSHQVTQMGQEVILRCVPISNHLYFYWYRQILGQKVEFLVSFYNNEISEKSEIFDDQFSVERPDGSNFTLKIRSTKLEDSAMYFCASRTSGRDEQYFGPGTRLTVT.

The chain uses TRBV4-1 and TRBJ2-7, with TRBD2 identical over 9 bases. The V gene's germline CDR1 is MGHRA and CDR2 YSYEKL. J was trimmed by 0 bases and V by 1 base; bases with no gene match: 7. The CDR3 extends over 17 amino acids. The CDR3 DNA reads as TGCGCCAGCAGCCAAGTGTTCAGCGGGAGGAGCTCCTACGAGCAGTACTTC. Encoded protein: CASSQVFSGRSSYEQYF.

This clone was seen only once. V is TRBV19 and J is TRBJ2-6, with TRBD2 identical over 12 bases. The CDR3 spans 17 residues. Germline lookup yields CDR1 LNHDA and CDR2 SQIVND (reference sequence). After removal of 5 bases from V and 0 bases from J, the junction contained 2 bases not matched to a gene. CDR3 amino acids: CASSPSGRASGANVLTF. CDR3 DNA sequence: TGTGCCAGTAGTCCTAGCGGGAGGGCCTCTGGGGCCAACGTCCTGACTTTC.

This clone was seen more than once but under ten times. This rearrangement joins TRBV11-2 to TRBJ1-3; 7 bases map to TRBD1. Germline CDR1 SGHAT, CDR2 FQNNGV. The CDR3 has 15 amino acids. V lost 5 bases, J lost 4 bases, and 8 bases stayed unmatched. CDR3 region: CASSQTGFGGNTIYF. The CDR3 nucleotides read TGTGCCAGCAGCCAGACAGGGTTTGGGGGAAACACCATATATTTT.

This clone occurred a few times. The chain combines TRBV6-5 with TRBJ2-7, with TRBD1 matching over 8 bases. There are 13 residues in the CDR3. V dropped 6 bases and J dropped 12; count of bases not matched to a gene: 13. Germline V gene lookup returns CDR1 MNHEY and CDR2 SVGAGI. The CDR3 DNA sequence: TGTGCCAGCAGCCTTTCGGACAGGGCGGTTCGGTACTTC. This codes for CASSLSDRAVRYF.

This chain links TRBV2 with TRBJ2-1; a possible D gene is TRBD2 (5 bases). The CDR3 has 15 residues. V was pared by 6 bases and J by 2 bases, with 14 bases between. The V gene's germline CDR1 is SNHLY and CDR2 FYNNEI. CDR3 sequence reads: CASRPSSGAYNEQFF. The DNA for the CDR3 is TGTGCCAGCAGGCCCTCGTCCGGGGCCTACAATGAGCAGTTCTTC.

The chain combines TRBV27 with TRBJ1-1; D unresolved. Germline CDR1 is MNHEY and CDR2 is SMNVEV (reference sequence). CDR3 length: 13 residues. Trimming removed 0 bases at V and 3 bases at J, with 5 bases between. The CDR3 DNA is TGTGCCAGCAGTTTATCGTATGACACTGAAGCTTTCTTT. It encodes CASSLSYDTEAFF.

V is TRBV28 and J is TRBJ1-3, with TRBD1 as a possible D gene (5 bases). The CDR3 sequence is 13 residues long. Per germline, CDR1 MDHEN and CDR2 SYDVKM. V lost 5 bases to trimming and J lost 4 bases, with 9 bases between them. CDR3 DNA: TGTGCCAGCAGTCCCGGGGGGGGAAACACCATATATTTT. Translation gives CASSPGGGNTIYF.

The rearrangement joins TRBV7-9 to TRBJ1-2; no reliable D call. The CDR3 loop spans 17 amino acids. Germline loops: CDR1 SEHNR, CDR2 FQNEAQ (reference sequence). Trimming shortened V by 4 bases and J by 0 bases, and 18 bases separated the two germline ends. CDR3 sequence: CASSSSPVVLANYGYTF. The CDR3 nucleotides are TGTGCCAGCAGCTCCTCCCCTGTGGTATTAGCTAACTATGGCTACACCTTC.

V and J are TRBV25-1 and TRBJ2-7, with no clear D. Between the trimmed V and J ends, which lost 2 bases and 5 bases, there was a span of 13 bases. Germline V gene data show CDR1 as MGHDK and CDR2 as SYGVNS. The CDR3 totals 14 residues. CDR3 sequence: CASSEPHSLNEQYF. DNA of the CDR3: TGTGCCAGCAGTGAACCCCACTCTTTGAACGAGCAGTACTTC.

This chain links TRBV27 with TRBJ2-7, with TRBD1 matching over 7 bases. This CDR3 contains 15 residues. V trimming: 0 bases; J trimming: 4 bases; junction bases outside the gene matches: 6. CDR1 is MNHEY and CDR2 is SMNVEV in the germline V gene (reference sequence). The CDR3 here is CASSLSNRGLYEQYF. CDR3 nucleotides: TGTGCCAGCAGTTTATCGAACAGGGGCCTATACGAGCAGTACTTC.

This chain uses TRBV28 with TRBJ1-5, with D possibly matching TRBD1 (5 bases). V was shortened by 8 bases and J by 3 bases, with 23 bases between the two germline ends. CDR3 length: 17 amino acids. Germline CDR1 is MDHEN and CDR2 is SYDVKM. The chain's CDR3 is CASANPGKGQYNQPQHF. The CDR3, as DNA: TGTGCCAGCGCGAACCCTGGAAAGGGGCAATACAATCAGCCCCAGCATTTT.

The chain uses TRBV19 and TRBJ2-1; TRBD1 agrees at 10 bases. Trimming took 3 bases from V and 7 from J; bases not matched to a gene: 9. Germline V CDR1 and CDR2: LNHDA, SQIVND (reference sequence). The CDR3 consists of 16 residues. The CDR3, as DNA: TGTGCCAGTAGTATCCATCCGGGACAGGGGTTGAATGAGCAGTTCTTC. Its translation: CASSIHPGQGLNEQFF.

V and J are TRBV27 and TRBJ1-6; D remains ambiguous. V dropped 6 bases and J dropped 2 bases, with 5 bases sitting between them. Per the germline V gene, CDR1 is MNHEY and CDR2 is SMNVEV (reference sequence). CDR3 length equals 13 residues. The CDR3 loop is CASSPTYNSPLHF. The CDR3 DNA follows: TGTGCCAGCAGCCCAACCTATAATTCACCCCTCCACTTT.

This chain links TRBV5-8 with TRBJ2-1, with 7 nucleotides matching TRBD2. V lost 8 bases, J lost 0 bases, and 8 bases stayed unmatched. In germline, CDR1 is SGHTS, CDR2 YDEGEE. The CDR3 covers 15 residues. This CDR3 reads CASVTSASSYNEQFF. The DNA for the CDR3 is TGTGCCAGTGTCACTAGCGCGAGCTCCTACAATGAGCAGTTCTTC. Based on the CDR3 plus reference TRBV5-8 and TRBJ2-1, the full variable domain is EAGVTQSPTHLIKTRGQQATLRCSPISGHTSVYWYQQALGLGLQFLLWYDEGEERNRGNFPPRFSGRQFPNYSSELNVNALELEDSALYLCASVTSASSYNEQFFGPGTRLTVL.